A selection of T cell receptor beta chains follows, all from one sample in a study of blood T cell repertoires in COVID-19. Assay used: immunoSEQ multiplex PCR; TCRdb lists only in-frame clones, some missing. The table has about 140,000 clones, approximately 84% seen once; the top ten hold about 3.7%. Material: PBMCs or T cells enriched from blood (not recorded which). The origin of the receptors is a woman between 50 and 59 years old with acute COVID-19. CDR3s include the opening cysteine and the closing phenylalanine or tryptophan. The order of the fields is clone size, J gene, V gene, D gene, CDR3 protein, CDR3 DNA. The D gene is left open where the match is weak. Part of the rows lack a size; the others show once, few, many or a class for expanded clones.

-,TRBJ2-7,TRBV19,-,CASSIEDRAGLEQYF,TGTGCCAGTAGTATAGAAGATCGCGCTGGTCTCGAGCAGTACTTC
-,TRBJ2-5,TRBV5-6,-,CASRSGTSETQYF,TGTGCCAGCAGGTCCGGGACTTCAGAGACCCAGTACTTC
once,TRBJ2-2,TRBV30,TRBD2,CAWSILAGEAGELFF,TGTGCCTGGAGTATACTAGCGGGAGAGGCCGGGGAGCTGTTTTTT
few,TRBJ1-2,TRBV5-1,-,CASAKSEGNGYTF,TGCGCCAGCGCAAAGTCGGAGGGTAATGGCTACACCTTC
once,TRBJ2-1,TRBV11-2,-,CASSLGLGLPYNEQFF,TGTGCCAGCAGCTTAGGGCTAGGTCTACCCTACAATGAGCAGTTCTTC
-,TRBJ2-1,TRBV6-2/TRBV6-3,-,CASSYTRPYNEQFF,TGTGCCAGCAGTTACACTAGACCGTACAATGAGCAGTTCTTC
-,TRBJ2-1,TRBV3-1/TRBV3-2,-,CASSQVLLAGEQFF,TGTGCCAGCAGCCAAGTGTTACTAGCCGGTGAGCAGTTCTTC
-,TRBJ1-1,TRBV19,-,CASRLQVNTEAFF,TGTGCCAGTAGACTACAGGTGAACACTGAAGCTTTCTTT
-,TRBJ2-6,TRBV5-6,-,CASSLWHGANVLTF,TGTGCCAGCAGCTTGTGGCATGGGGCCAACGTCCTGACTTTC
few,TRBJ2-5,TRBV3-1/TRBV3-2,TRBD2,CASSQNAGEETQYF,TGTGCCAGCAGCCAAAATGCGGGAGAAGAGACCCAGTACTTC
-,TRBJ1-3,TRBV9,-,CASTPGGVGGPGYSGNTIYF,TGTGCCAGCACCCCTGGCGGAGTTGGCGGCCCGGGGTACTCTGGAAACACCATATATTTT
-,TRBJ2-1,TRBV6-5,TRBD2,CATEGGRSEQFF,TGTGCCACCGAGGGAGGGAGGAGTGAGCAGTTCTTC
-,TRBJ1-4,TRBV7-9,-,CASSLVSEKLFF,TGTGCCAGCAGCTTAGTGAGTGAAAAACTGTTTTTT
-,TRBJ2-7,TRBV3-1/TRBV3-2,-,CASGYRDSISYEQYF,TGTGCCAGCGGATACCGGGACTCGATCTCCTACGAGCAGTACTTC
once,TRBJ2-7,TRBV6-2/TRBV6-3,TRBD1,CASSYNRGVYEQYF,TGTGCCAGCAGTTACAACAGGGGGGTTTACGAGCAGTACTTC
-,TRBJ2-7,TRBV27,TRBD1,CASSRRGQSTYEQYF,TGTGCCAGCAGCCGTCGGGGACAGAGTACCTACGAGCAGTACTTC
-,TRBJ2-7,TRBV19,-,CASSIDMSYEQYF,TGTGCCAGTAGTATCGACATGTCCTACGAGCAGTACTTC
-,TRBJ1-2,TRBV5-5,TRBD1,CASSLGQGAANYGYTF,TGTGCCAGCAGCTTGGGACAGGGGGCTGCAAACTATGGCTACACCTTC
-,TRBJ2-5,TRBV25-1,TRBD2,CASSDLAGTQETQYF,TGTGCCAGCAGTGATCTAGCGGGTACACAAGAGACCCAGTACTTC
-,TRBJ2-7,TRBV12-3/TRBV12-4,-,CASSFNRWNEQYF,TGTGCCAGCAGTTTTAACAGGTGGAACGAGCAGTACTTC
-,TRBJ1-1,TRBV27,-,CASSLLWANTEAFF,TGTGCCAGCAGTTTATTATGGGCGAACACTGAAGCTTTCTTT
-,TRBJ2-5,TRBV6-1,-,CASSDSGAAKTQYF,TGTGCCAGCAGTGATTCAGGGGCGGCGAAGACCCAGTACTTC
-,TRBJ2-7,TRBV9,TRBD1,CASSPQGDSYEQYF,TGTGCCAGCAGCCCGCAGGGGGACTCCTACGAGCAGTACTTC
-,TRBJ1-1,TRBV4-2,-,CASSQASVGGPEAFF,TGTGCCAGCAGCCAAGCGTCAGTCGGGGGGCCTGAAGCTTTCTTT
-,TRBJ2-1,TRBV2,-,CASGGWTDNEQFF,TGTGCCAGCGGGGGCTGGACGGACAATGAGCAGTTCTTC
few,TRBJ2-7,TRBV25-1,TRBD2,CASSGTSGRAWEQYF,TGTGCCAGCAGTGGGACTAGCGGGAGGGCCTGGGAGCAGTACTTC
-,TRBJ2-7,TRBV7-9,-,CASSQQGEEQYF,TGTGCCAGCAGCCAACAAGGGGAAGAGCAGTACTTC
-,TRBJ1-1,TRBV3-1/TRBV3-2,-,CASSQGDAGAAFF,TGTGCCAGCAGCCAAGGGGATGCGGGGGCTGCTTTCTTT
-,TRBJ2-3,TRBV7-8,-,CASSLAIADASTDTQYF,TGTGCCAGCAGCTTAGCAATAGCGGACGCTAGCACAGATACGCAGTATTTT
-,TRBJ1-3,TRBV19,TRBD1,CASEPLGQYNGNTIYF,TGTGCCAGTGAACCCTTGGGACAGTATAATGGAAACACCATATATTTT
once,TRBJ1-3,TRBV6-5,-,CASIPSSGNTIYF,TGTGCCAGCATTCCCAGCTCTGGAAACACCATATATTTT
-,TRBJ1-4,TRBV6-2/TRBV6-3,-,CASSYPTGFSATNEKLFF,TGTGCCAGCAGTTACCCGACAGGATTCAGTGCAACTAATGAAAAACTGTTTTTT
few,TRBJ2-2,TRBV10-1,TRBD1,CASSKTGCEIGNTGELFF,TGCGCCAGCAGCAAGACAGGGTGCGAAATCGGGAACACCGGGGAGCTGTTTTTT
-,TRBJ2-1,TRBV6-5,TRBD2,CASSKGLADINEQFF,TGTGCCAGCAGCAAGGGACTAGCGGATATCAATGAGCAGTTCTTC
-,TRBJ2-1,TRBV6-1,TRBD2,CASSRAGGPLNEQFF,TGTGCCAGCAGCAGAGCGGGAGGGCCCCTCAATGAGCAGTTCTTC
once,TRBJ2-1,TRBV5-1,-,CASSTSGSSYNEQFF,TGCGCCAGCAGCACAAGCGGTAGCTCCTACAATGAGCAGTTCTTC
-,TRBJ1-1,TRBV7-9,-,CASSSGRGGAFF,TGTGCCAGCAGCTCCGGTCGGGGGGGAGCTTTCTTT
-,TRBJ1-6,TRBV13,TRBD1,CASTDRVSPLHF,TGTGCCAGCACAGACAGGGTTTCACCCCTCCACTTT
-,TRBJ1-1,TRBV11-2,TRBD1,CASSFRDSRSTEAFF,TGTGCCAGCAGCTTCCGGGACAGTAGAAGCACTGAAGCTTTCTTT
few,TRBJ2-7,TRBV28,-,CASSPRLAVYEQYF,TGTGCCAGCAGTCCCCGGCTAGCCGTCTACGAGCAGTACTTC
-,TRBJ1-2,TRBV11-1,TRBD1,CASSLGQGLNYGYTF,TGTGCCAGCAGCCTGGGACAGGGCCTCAACTATGGCTACACCTTC
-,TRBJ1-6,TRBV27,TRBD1,CASGQGDNSPLHF,TGTGCCAGCGGTCAGGGGGATAATTCACCCCTCCACTTT
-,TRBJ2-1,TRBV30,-,CAWSLWGVSGRRFF,TGTGCCTGGAGTCTGTGGGGAGTATCGGGGAGACGGTTCTTC
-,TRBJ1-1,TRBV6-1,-,CASSEPGAGGTEAFF,TGTGCCAGCAGTGAACCAGGGGCCGGCGGCACTGAAGCTTTCTTT
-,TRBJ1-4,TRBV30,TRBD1,CAWSAPQGAGEKLFF,TGTGCCTGGAGTGCCCCGCAGGGGGCTGGTGAAAAACTGTTTTTT
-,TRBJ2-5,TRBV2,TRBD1,CASSEGDRGKYF,TGTGCCAGCAGTGAAGGGGACAGGGGGAAGTACTTC
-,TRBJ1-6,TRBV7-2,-,CASSSTGTYSPLHF,TGTGCCAGCAGCTCCACAGGGACATATTCACCCCTCCACTTT
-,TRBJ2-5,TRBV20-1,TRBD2,CSASRAEGALAGEETQYF,TGCAGTGCTAGTCGAGCGGAGGGGGCACTAGCGGGAGAGGAGACCCAGTACTTC
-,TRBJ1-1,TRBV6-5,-,CASSPGWGLSAFF,TGTGCCAGCAGTCCCGGGTGGGGGCTCTCGGCTTTCTTT
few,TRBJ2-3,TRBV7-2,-,CASSSTSTDTQYF,TGTGCCAGCAGCTCTACTAGCACAGATACGCAGTATTTT
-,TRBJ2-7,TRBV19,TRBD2,CASSLSGTSGVYEQYF,TGTGCCAGTAGTTTGTCGGGGACTAGCGGAGTCTACGAGCAGTACTTC
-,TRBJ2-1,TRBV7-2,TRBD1,CASSFLGQGPYNEQFF,TGTGCCAGCAGCTTCCTGGGACAGGGGCCCTACAATGAGCAGTTCTTC
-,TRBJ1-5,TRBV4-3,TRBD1,CASSQEFRGQVSNQPQHF,TGCGCCAGCAGCCAAGAATTCCGGGGACAGGTGAGCAATCAGCCCCAGCATTTT
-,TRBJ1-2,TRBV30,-,CAWSVGLGYTF,TGTGCCTGGAGTGTGGGACTCGGCTACACCTTC
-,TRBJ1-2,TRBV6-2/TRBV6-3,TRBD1,CASSSRGSPYGYTF,TGTGCCAGCAGTTCCAGGGGGAGCCCCTATGGCTACACCTTC
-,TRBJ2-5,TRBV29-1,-,CSVEVLAGETQYF,TGCAGCGTTGAAGTACTAGCTGGGGAGACCCAGTACTTC
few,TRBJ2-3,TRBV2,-,CASSGTGTLRAGISTDTQYF,TGTGCCAGCAGTGGGACCGGGACACTGCGGGCGGGCATTAGCACAGATACGCAGTATTTT
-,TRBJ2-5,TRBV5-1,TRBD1,CASIVDGDRGETQYF,TGCGCCAGCATTGTCGACGGGGACAGGGGAGAGACCCAGTACTTC
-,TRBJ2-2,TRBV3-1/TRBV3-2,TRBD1,CASSRRTGTNTGELFF,TGTGCCAGCAGCCGAAGGACAGGAACGAACACCGGGGAGCTGTTTTTT
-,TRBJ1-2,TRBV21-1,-,CASSKVGTEEGYGYTF,TGTGCCAGCAGCAAAGTCGGAACAGAAGAAGGCTATGGCTACACCTTC